This paragraph reports one T cell receptor beta chain. The target antigen is unknown. 5'RACE primed at constant segments yielded TCR alpha and TCR beta cDNA libraries bearing sample barcodes and UMIs. TCRdb itself ran the 5' RACE reads through MiXCR, one entry per CDR3 protein. Among fewer than 200,000 distinct CDR3 sequences, 10% to 15% were seen once, and the ten largest hold 2.5% to 3.5%. CDR1 MNHEY and CDR2 SMNVEV come from the germline V gene (reference sequence). The junction had 19 bases not matched to a gene; V was cut back by 5 bases and J by 8 bases. The CDR3 consists of 18 residues. The data were taken from a study of T-cell memory formation after mild COVID-19. On the study more broadly: Clusters of TCRs were largely donor specific. Study-level findings and limits: The CD4+ clones that contracted clustered mainly within CM and EM, and the CD8+ clones concentrated in EMRA. Whether second-wave clones peaking at day 37 were SARS-CoV-2 specific went unconfirmed.

The gene calls are TRBV27 and TRBJ2-1; 9 bases are shared with TRBD2. The source is a man in his late teens or twenties who had mild COVID-19 (a few samples of this study predate the infection). Cell type and time point are not known. The sample was PBMCs or a T cell subset sorted from them (not recorded which). As DNA, the CDR3 is TGTGCCAGCAGTCGCCGACTGCGGGGTAGCGGGAGCTATTATGAGCAGTTCTTC. Translating it yields CASSRRLRGSGSYYEQFF.